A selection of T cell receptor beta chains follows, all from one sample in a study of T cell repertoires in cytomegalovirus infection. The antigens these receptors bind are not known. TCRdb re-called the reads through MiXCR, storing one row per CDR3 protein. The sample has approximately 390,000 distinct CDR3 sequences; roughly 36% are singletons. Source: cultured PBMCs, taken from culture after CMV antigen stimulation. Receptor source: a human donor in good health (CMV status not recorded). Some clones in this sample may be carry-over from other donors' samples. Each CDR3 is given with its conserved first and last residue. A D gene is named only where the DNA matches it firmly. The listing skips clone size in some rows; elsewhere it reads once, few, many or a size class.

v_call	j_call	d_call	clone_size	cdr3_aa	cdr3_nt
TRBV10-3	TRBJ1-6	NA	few	CAISGANSPLHF	TGTGCCATCAGTGGGGCAAATTCACCCCTCCACTTT
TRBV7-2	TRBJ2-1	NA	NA	CASSPRMRGDEQFF	TGTGCCAGCAGCCCACGAATGAGGGGGGATGAGCAGTTCTTC
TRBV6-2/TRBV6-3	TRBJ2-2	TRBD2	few	CASSYGLDTGELFF	TGTGCCAGCAGTTACGGACTAGACACCGGGGAGCTGTTTTTT
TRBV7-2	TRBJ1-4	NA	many	CASSLFSASTEKLFF	TGTGCCAGCAGCTTATTTTCAGCTTCGACTGAAAAACTGTTTTTT
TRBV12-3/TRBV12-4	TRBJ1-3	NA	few	CASSSPQGNTIYF	TGTGCCAGCAGCTCCCCCCAGGGAAACACCATATATTTT
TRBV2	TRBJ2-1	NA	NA	CASSGYEQFF	TGTGCCAGCAGTGGGTATGAGCAGTTCTTC
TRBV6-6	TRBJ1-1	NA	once	CASSYSGSEAFF	TGTGCCAGCAGTTACTCAGGGAGTGAAGCTTTCTTT
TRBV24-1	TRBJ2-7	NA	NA	CATSEVGAGPGGREYEQYF	TGTGCCACCAGTGAAGTGGGGGCCGGTCCTGGAGGGAGAGAGTACGAGCAGTACTTC
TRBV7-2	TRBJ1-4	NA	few	CASSTARGEKLFF	TGTGCCAGCAGCACCGCCAGGGGTGAAAAACTGTTTTTT
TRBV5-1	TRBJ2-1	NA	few	CASSLPGIVNEQFF	TGCGCCAGCAGCTTGCCGGGGATAGTAAATGAGCAGTTCTTC
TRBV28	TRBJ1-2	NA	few	CASSFRDLPNYGYTF	TGTGCCAGCAGTTTCCGGGACCTCCCTAACTATGGCTACACCTTC
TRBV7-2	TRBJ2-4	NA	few	CASSSPHGGNIQYF	TGTGCCAGCAGCTCGCCACACGGGGGAAACATTCAGTACTTC
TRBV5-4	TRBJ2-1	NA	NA	CASSLDTGGPYNEQFF	TGTGCCAGCAGCTTGGACACAGGAGGACCCTACAATGAGCAGTTCTTC
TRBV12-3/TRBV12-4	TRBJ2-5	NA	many	CASTYYQRNEETQYF	TGTGCCAGCACCTATTACCAGAGGAATGAAGAGACCCAGTACTTC
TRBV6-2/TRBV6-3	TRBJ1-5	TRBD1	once	CASSYSGQGWNQPQHF	TGTGCCAGCAGTTACTCGGGACAGGGGTGGAATCAGCCCCAGCATTTT
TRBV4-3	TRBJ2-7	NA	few	CASSQEMGTYEQYF	TGCGCCAGCAGCCAAGAGATGGGCACCTACGAGCAGTACTTC
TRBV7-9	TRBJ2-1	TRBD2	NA	CASSATTSGSPNEQFF	TGTGCCAGCAGCGCCACGACTAGCGGGAGTCCCAATGAGCAGTTCTTC
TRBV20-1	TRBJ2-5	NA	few	CSARDLQRQETQYF	TGCAGTGCTAGAGATTTACAGAGGCAAGAGACCCAGTACTTC
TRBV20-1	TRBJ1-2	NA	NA	CSAHRDVDGYTF	TGCAGTGCTCACAGGGACGTCGATGGCTACACCTTC
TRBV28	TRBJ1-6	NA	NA	CASSLLGSPLHF	TGTGCCAGCAGTTTATTAGGTTCACCCCTCCACTTT
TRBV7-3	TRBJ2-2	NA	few	CASSFSGNTGELFF	TGTGCCAGCAGCTTCTCAGGGAACACCGGGGAGCTGTTTTTT
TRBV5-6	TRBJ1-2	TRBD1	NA	CASRFDRAPGYTF	TGTGCCAGCAGATTTGACAGGGCTCCTGGCTACACCTTC
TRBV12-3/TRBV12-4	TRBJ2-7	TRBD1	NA	CASSASGGKRDEQYF	TGTGCCAGCAGCGCTTCAGGGGGCAAACGGGACGAGCAGTACTTC
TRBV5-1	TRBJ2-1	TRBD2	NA	CASSLVAGGGYNEQFF	TGCGCCAGCAGCTTGGTTGCGGGAGGGGGCTACAATGAGCAGTTCTTC
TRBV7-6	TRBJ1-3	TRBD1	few	CASRAGQGPGNTIYF	TGTGCCAGCAGGGCGGGACAGGGACCTGGAAACACCATATATTTT
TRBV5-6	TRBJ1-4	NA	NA	CASSFGRIANEKLFF	TGTGCCAGCAGCTTTGGACGGATTGCGAATGAAAAACTGTTTTTT
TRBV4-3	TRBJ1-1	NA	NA	CASSALDSGTEAFF	TGCGCCAGCAGCGCCCTCGATAGCGGCACTGAAGCTTTCTTT
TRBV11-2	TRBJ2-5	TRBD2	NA	CASSSLAGGVGSKETQYF	TGTGCCAGCAGCTCTCTAGCGGGAGGGGTAGGGTCAAAGGAGACCCAGTACTTC
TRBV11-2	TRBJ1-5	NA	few	CASSLQAKQPQHF	TGTGCCAGCAGCTTACAGGCTAAACAGCCCCAGCATTTT
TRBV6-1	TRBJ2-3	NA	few	CASSFGGIGTDTQYF	TGTGCCAGCAGTTTCGGAGGGATTGGCACAGATACGCAGTATTTT
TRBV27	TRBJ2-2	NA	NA	CASSFGGGGITGELFF	TGTGCCAGCAGTTTCGGAGGCGGCGGGATCACCGGGGAGCTGTTTTTT
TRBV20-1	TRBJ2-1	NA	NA	CSARGARSSYNEQFF	TGCAGTGCTAGGGGAGCGCGAAGCTCCTACAATGAGCAGTTCTTC
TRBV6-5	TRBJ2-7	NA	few	CASTRGEGNEQYF	TGTGCCAGCACCCGAGGCGAGGGGAACGAGCAGTACTTC
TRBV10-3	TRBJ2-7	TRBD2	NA	CAISDRGRAGEQYF	TGTGCCATCAGTGATCGAGGGAGGGCTGGCGAGCAGTACTTC
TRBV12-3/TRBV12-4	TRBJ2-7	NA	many	CASSLVDEQYF	TGTGCCAGCAGTTTAGTGGACGAGCAGTACTTC
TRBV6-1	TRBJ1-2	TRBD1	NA	CASSGRGTGGVEGYTF	TGTGCCAGCAGTGGACGGGGGACAGGGGGAGTAGAGGGCTACACCTTC
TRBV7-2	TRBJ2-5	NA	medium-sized	CASSRSVGETQYF	TGTGCCAGCAGCCGCTCCGTTGGAGAGACCCAGTACTTC
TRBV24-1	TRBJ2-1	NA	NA	CATRDNYNEQFF	TGTGCCACCAGAGATAACTACAATGAGCAGTTCTTC
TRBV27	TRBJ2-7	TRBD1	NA	CASSSQMGTGVFSYEQYF	TGTGCCAGCAGTTCGCAAATGGGAACAGGGGTCTTCTCCTACGAGCAGTACTTC
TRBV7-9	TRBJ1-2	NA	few	CASSKFDRESNYGYTF	TGTGCCAGCAGCAAATTCGACAGAGAGTCTAACTATGGCTACACCTTC
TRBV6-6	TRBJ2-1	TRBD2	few	CASERLAGGPGEQFF	TGTGCCAGCGAACGACTAGCGGGAGGGCCTGGTGAGCAGTTCTTC
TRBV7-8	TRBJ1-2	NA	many	CASSLTLGDLTNYGYTF	TGTGCCAGCAGCTTAACCCTTGGGGACCTTACGAACTATGGCTACACCTTC
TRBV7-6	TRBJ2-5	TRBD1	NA	CASSLRDRGLQETQYF	TGTGCCAGCAGCTTAAGGGACAGGGGGCTGCAAGAGACCCAGTACTTC
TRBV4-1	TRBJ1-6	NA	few	CASSQEGSGGNSPLHF	TGCGCCAGCAGCCAAGAAGGGTCGGGGGGTAATTCACCCCTCCACTTT
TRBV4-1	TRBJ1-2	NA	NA	CASSQDRDDERGYTF	TGCGCCAGCAGCCAAGATCGGGACGATGAGCGGGGCTACACCTTC
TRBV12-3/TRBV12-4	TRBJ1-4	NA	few	CASNQQGRQEKLFF	TGTGCCAGCAACCAACAGGGACGTCAGGAAAAACTGTTTTTT